These 16 T cell receptor beta chains originate from one sample sequenced in a study of blood T cell repertoires in COVID-19. Data came from immunoSEQ multiplex PCR; TCRdb stores just in-frame clones and leaves some out. The sample contains under 200,000 clones, about 83% of which appear only once. The sequenced sample consisted of PBMCs or T cells enriched from blood (not recorded which). These receptors originate from a man aged 35-49 years with acute COVID-19.

The gene calls are TRBV9 and TRBJ2-2; D perhaps matches TRBD1 (6 bases). The germline V and J ends were trimmed by 6 bases and 4 bases, with 10 bases remaining between them. Germline CDR1 and CDR2: SGDLS and YYNGEE. The CDR3 has 13 residues. Written as DNA, the CDR3 is TGTGCCAGCAATTACAGGGCCACCGGGGAGCTGTTTTTT. It translates to CASNYRATGELFF.

The gene calls are TRBV19 and TRBJ2-7, with 9 positions matching TRBD2. With V trimmed by 8 bases and J by 3 bases, 5 bases remained unmatched. The CDR3 has 13 residues. Germline V gene data show CDR1 as LNHDA and CDR2 as SQIVND (reference sequence). The CDR3 reads CASAGLAFYEQYF. CDR3 coding DNA: TGTGCCAGTGCGGGACTAGCCTTCTACGAGCAGTACTTC.

The V gene is TRBV7-6, the J gene TRBJ1-1, with D possibly matching TRBD1 (6 bases). The V end lost 3 bases, the J end lost 0 bases, and 11 bases lay between the germline ends. The germline V gene encodes CDR1 SGHVS and CDR2 FNYEAQ. CDR3 length equals 15 residues. This CDR3 is CASSFLSGVNTEAFF. The CDR3 region has the DNA TGTGCCAGCAGCTTTTTGTCAGGGGTGAACACTGAAGCTTTCTTT.

The V call is TRBV11-2, the J call TRBJ1-5, with D possibly being TRBD1 (5 bases). CDR1 SGHAT and CDR2 FQNNGV come from the germline V gene. Trimming stripped 5 bases from V and 6 bases from J, with 14 bases between. The CDR3 has 14 residues. CDR3 DNA sequence: TGTGCCAGCAGCACCGGGGGGGGAGTTCAGCCCCAGCATTTT. Its protein product is CASSTGGGVQPQHF.

The rearrangement uses TRBV6-1 and TRBJ2-7; a weak D match, TRBD1 (6 bases). This CDR3 has 13 amino acids. Trimming cost V 1 base and J 7 bases, with 11 bases left between them. Germline V gene data show CDR1 as MNHNS and CDR2 as SASEGT. CDR3 nucleotide sequence: TGTGCCAGCAGTGAAGTACAGGGCGGAGAGCAGTACTTC. Translation gives CASSEVQGGEQYF.

The chain employs TRBV7-2 and TRBJ2-5, with TRBD2 as a possible D gene (6 bases). Germline CDR1 SGHTA, CDR2 FQGNSA. With 5 bases removed from V and 4 bases from J, the gap between germline ends came to 17 bases. The CDR3 has 15 amino acids. Here the CDR3 reads CASSTGTARGETQYF. DNA for the CDR3: TGTGCCAGCAGCACCGGGACGGCGCGGGGAGAGACCCAGTACTTC.

This chain links TRBV24-1 with TRBJ2-3, with D maybe TRBD2 (5 bases). The germline V gene has CDR1 KGHDR and CDR2 SFDVKD. This CDR3 spans 17 amino acids. V was pared by 0 bases and J by 2 bases, with 14 bases between. In DNA, the CDR3 is TGTGCCACCAGTGATTTGAGCGGCCGATGGGACACAGATACGCAGTATTTT. Protein: CATSDLSGRWDTDTQYF.

This clone has only one observation. V and J are TRBV19 and TRBJ2-2; D unclear. CDR3 length: 14 amino acids. Germline CDR1 and CDR2: LNHDA and SQIVND (reference sequence). Between the trimmed V and J ends, which lost 7 bases and 6 bases, there was a span of 15 bases. In nucleotides, the CDR3 is TGTGCCAGTACAAGGAGTAATTTCCCCGGGGAGCTGTTTTTT. Translating it yields CASTRSNFPGELFF.

As regards this clone: In the same sample, other DNA sequences code for this CDR3. The rearrangement uses TRBV6-5 and TRBJ2-5; D gene unclear. The CDR3 covers 12 residues. The ends were cut back, 0 bases at V and 5 bases at J, with 4 bases in the middle. Looked up from germline, CDR1 is MNHEY and CDR2 is SVGAGI. The CDR3 coding sequence is TGTGCCAGCAGTTACTCCCGGGAGACCCAGTACTTC. Its protein is CASSYSRETQYF.

The rearrangement links TRBV30 to TRBJ1-5; D may be TRBD1 (5 bases). The germline gives CDR1 GTSNPN, CDR2 SVGIG (reference sequence). With 1 base removed from V and 3 bases from J, the gap between germline ends came to 13 bases. This CDR3 is 15 amino acids long. The CDR3 DNA reads as TGTGCCTGGAGTGGGGCGCCAGGGCTCAATCAGCCCCAGCATTTT. This sequence encodes CAWSGAPGLNQPQHF.

The chain employs TRBV5-1 and TRBJ2-3, with 10 bases lining up with TRBD2. The CDR3 extends over 17 amino acids. Germline V gives CDR1 SGHRS, CDR2 YFSETQ. Trimming took 2 bases from V and 1 from J; bases not matched to a gene: 7. CDR3 residues: CASSFGPSGSGTDTQYF. CDR3 DNA: TGCGCCAGCAGCTTCGGGCCTAGCGGGAGTGGCACAGATACGCAGTATTTT.

V is TRBV28 and J is TRBJ2-1, with TRBD2 matching over 11 bases. The CDR3 is 14 residues long. Germline V gene lookup returns CDR1 MDHEN and CDR2 SYDVKM. J gave up 4 bases and V 7 bases, and 3 bases lay outside the gene matches. DNA for the CDR3: TGTGCCAGCAAATGGACTAGCGGGTACAATGAGCAGTTCTTC. This translates into CASKWTSGYNEQFF.

Written as DNA, the CDR3 is TGTGCCAGCAGCTTAGGAGACAGGGGGAGGTTCTTC. Its protein product is CASSLGDRGRFF. The V gene is TRBV7-9, the J gene TRBJ2-1, with 9 positions matching TRBD1. Germline loops: CDR1 SEHNR, CDR2 FQNEAQ (reference sequence). The CDR3 is made up of 12 amino acids. With 1 base clipped from V and 15 bases from J, the junction kept 4 bases outside the gene matches.

The chain joins TRBV28 to TRBJ1-4; perhaps TRBD1 as D (6 bases). V lost 6 bases to trimming and J lost 5 bases, with 13 bases between them. The CDR3 extends over 14 amino acids. Germline V gives CDR1 MDHEN, CDR2 SYDVKM. The DNA for the CDR3 is TGTGCCAGCAGCAGCGGGGGGCGGAATGAAAAACTGTTTTTT. Encoded protein: CASSSGGRNEKLFF.

The rearrangement joins TRBV24-1 to TRBJ2-1; D unresolved. CDR3 length equals 15 residues. Germline assignment: CDR1 KGHDR and CDR2 SFDVKD. Trimming pared 4 bases from V and 1 base from J, leaving 10 bases between. The CDR3 DNA sequence: TGTGCCACCAGTGAAGCTGACATGTCCTACAATGAGCAGTTCTTC. Translation gives CATSEADMSYNEQFF.

Here the CDR3 DNA reads TGTGCCAGCAGCTTAATACTAGCGGGAACCTACAATGAGCAGTTCTTC. Its translation is CASSLILAGTYNEQFF. The rearrangement uses TRBV7-2 and TRBJ2-1, with TRBD2 matching over 10 bases. V dropped 2 bases and J dropped 2; count of bases not matched to a gene: 3. In germline, CDR1 is SGHTA, CDR2 FQGNSA. This CDR3 has 16 residues.